A single sample gave rise to the 5 T cell receptor beta chains below, sequenced in a study of cytomegalovirus exposure and HLA in healthy donors. The PCR employed 60 Vbeta primers together with 13 Jbeta primers. Repertoires were generated with immunoSEQ multiplex PCR, while TCRdb's copy carries only in-frame clones and drops some. The table includes tens of thousands of clones, about 88% detected once. The sequencing input was PBMCs. The source is a man between 18 and 35 years old in good health and CMV-seronegative.

The chain recombines TRBV29-1 with TRBJ2-3, with a tentative D call TRBD2 (6 bases). The CDR3 length is 13 residues. Trimming removed 7 bases at V and 3 bases at J, with 14 bases between. Germline V gene data show CDR1 as SQVTM and CDR2 as ANQGSEA. CDR3 sequence: CSASADQTDTQYF. DNA for the CDR3: TGCAGCGCTAGCGCGGACCAAACAGATACGCAGTATTTT.

This clone occurred once. The chain couples TRBV29-1 to TRBJ1-2; TRBD1 agrees at 12 bases. The J segment lost 8 bases and the V segment lost 7 bases, leaving 11 bases of the junction unmatched. From germline, CDR1 is SQVTM and CDR2 ANQGSEA. The CDR3 is 14 residues long. The CDR3 protein is CSATPGQGAQGYTF. As DNA, the CDR3 is TGCAGCGCCACCCCGGGACAGGGGGCGCAGGGCTACACCTTC.

This rearrangement joins TRBV5-1 to TRBJ2-1, with 10 bases identical to TRBD1. CDR1 and CDR2 from the germline V gene are SGHRS and YFSETQ. V trimming: 4 bases; J trimming: 6 bases; junction bases outside the gene matches: 4. The CDR3 has 14 residues. CDR3 nucleotide sequence: TGCGCCAGCAGCGGGGGGGACAGGGGCAATGAGCAGTTCTTC. This gives the protein CASSGGDRGNEQFF.

The chain joins TRBV19 to TRBJ2-3, with TRBD2 as a possible D gene (6 bases). The V end lost 6 bases, the J end lost 0 bases, and 13 bases lay between the germline ends. This CDR3 has 15 amino acids. Germline loops: CDR1 LNHDA, CDR2 SQIVND (reference sequence). The CDR3 reads CASSHPGTSTDTQYF. CDR3 bases: TGTGCCAGTAGCCACCCAGGGACTAGCACAGATACGCAGTATTTT.

The chain joins TRBV27 to TRBJ1-1; weak D call: TRBD1 (5 bases). This CDR3 contains 14 residues. The V end lost 7 bases, the J end lost 5 bases, and 17 bases lay between the germline ends. Germline CDR1 reads MNHEY; CDR2 reads SMNVEV (reference sequence). The CDR3 sequence is CASTNQRGGTEAFF. The CDR3 DNA reads TGTGCCAGCACCAATCAACGGGGGGGTACTGAAGCTTTCTTT.